The 8 T cell receptor beta chains in this list originate from one sample, sequenced in a study of chemoradiotherapy in HPV16-positive cancers. Profiling relied on immunoSEQ multiplex PCR, and the TCRdb table lists in-frame clones only, not all of them. The profile shows 7,900 or so clones, 80% of them singletons. The sample was taken from a patient who underwent chemoradiotherapy. Receptors originate from a human donor with HPV-associated anogenital cancer.

The rearrangement links TRBV6-6 to TRBJ1-2; D is undetermined. Germline V gene lookup returns CDR1 MNHNY and CDR2 SVGAGI (reference sequence). The CDR3 runs 15 residues. The V and J ends lost 2 bases and 3 bases respectively, with 13 bases between them. The CDR3 protein is CASSYPDLPHYGYTF. The CDR3 nucleotides read TGTGCCAGCAGTTACCCGGACCTACCGCACTATGGCTACACCTTC.

CDR3: CASSQRQGAEGANVLTF. Written as DNA, the CDR3 is TGTGCCAGCAGCCAAAGGCAGGGGGCAGAGGGGGCCAACGTCCTGACTTTC. The rearrangement joins TRBV4-2 to TRBJ2-6; 8 positions agree with TRBD1. Germline V lookup: CDR1 LGHNA, CDR2 YNFKEQ. The V gene end was trimmed by 2 bases and the J gene end by 4 bases; junction bases not matched to a gene: 7. The CDR3 is 17 amino acids.

This chain joins TRBV5-1 and TRBJ2-1; the D is unclear. Germline V lookup: CDR1 SGHRS, CDR2 YFSETQ. Trimming removed 0 bases from V and 2 bases from J, with 15 bases in between. The CDR3 has 17 amino acids. CDR3 nucleotide sequence: TGCGCCAGCAGCTTGGCCGGTCAAATGCCTCCCTACAATGAGCAGTTCTTC. Amino acid sequence: CASSLAGQMPPYNEQFF.

The chain recombines TRBV5-4 with TRBJ2-5; D gene unclear. Germline CDR1 and CDR2: SGHNT and YYREEE (reference sequence). Trimming pared 0 bases from V and 2 bases from J, leaving 5 bases between. CDR3 length: 13 amino acids. The CDR3 nucleotides read TGTGCCAGCAGCTTGGAGGGACAAGAGACCCAGTACTTC. Translated: CASSLEGQETQYF.

This clone was found once. The rearrangement links TRBV27 to TRBJ2-3; 10 nucleotides agree with TRBD2. The V gene end was trimmed by 3 bases and the J gene end by 2 bases; junction bases not matched to a gene: 2. The CDR3 runs 15 residues. Per germline, CDR1 MNHEY and CDR2 SMNVEV (reference sequence). CDR3 sequence reads: CASSFLAGVTDTQYF. The CDR3 region has the DNA TGTGCCAGCAGTTTTCTAGCGGGGGTCACAGATACGCAGTATTTT.

The chain has TRBV5-6 and TRBJ1-1; 7 positions agree with TRBD1. The germline CDR1 and CDR2 sequences are SGHDT and YYEEEE. This CDR3 is built from 12 residues. With V trimmed by 4 bases and J by 5 bases, 2 bases remained unmatched. CDR3 DNA: TGTGCCAGCAGCAACAGGGGAACTGAAGCTTTCTTT. Protein sequence: CASSNRGTEAFF.

In the case of this clone: Other DNA sequences from this sample encode an identical CDR3 as well. J is TRBJ1-2 and V is TRBV5-4; 10 positions agree with TRBD1. With 3 bases clipped from V and 3 bases from J, the junction kept 5 bases outside the gene matches. The CDR3 has 15 residues. In germline, CDR1 is SGHNT, CDR2 YYREEE (reference sequence). CDR3 DNA sequence: TGTGCCAGCAGCTACGCCGGGACAGGGGACTATGGCTACACCTTC. Amino acids: CASSYAGTGDYGYTF.

The chain is built from TRBV19 and TRBJ1-3; D is unresolved. The CDR3 has 13 residues. V lost 6 bases to trimming and J lost 0 bases, with 6 bases between them. Germline V gene data show CDR1 as LNHDA and CDR2 as SQIVND (reference sequence). CDR3 protein: CASRRYSGNTIYF. As DNA, the CDR3 is TGTGCCAGTAGAAGGTACTCTGGAAACACCATATATTTT.